The rows below give T cell receptor beta chains drawn from one sample of a study of cytomegalovirus exposure and HLA in healthy donors. Produced via immunoSEQ multiplex PCR; TCRdb's table is partial and in-frame only. The sample yields a few hundred thousand clones, approximately 86% seen once. Sequencing input: PBMCs. These receptors all come from a woman younger than 35 in good health and CMV-seronegative. CDR3s include the opening cysteine and the closing phenylalanine or tryptophan. The D gene is left open where the match is weak. The size field is filled for only some rows; it gives once, few, many or a size class.

size	V	D	J	DNA	CDR3
-	TRBV5-6	-	TRBJ1-1	TGTGCCAGCAGCTTGGAGGCAGGGTATTTACTAAACACTGAAGCTTTCTTT	CASSLEAGYLLNTEAFF
-	TRBV7-9	-	TRBJ1-2	TGTGCCAGCAGCTTACCCCCTGAGGGAAACTATGGCTACACCTTC	CASSLPPEGNYGYTF
once	TRBV28	-	TRBJ2-7	TGTGCCAGCAGCCGACTAGGCTACGAGCAGTACTTC	CASSRLGYEQYF
-	TRBV6-6	-	TRBJ2-7	TGTGCCAGCCGTACCGCGGGGATTTTGGCCTACGAGCAGTACTTC	CASRTAGILAYEQYF
-	TRBV11-1	TRBD1	TRBJ1-6	TGTGCCAGCAGCTTCGGGACAGGGGTTAATTCACCCCTCCACTTT	CASSFGTGVNSPLHF
-	TRBV7-9	TRBD2	TRBJ2-5	TGTGCCAGCAGCTTACTAGCGGGAGCCACCGGGACCCAGTACTTC	CASSLLAGATGTQYF
-	TRBV18	TRBD2	TRBJ2-7	TGTGCCAGCTCCTGGAAGCGGGATATAAACGAGCAGTACTTC	CASSWKRDINEQYF
-	TRBV28	-	TRBJ2-3	TGTGCCAGCTCAGGGGTCACAGATACGCAGTATTTT	CASSGVTDTQYF
-	TRBV19	-	TRBJ2-4	TGTGCCAGTAGTATCGATAGTATAGCCAAAAACATTCAGTACTTC	CASSIDSIAKNIQYF
once	TRBV6-1	TRBD2	TRBJ2-1	TGTGCCAGCAGAGAAGGGACTAGCGGACACAATGAGCAGTTCTTC	CASREGTSGHNEQFF
-	TRBV9	TRBD2	TRBJ2-1	TGTGCCAGCAGCGCGATACTCGGGACTAGCGGGGGCCCAGGGGGGAATGAGCAGTTCTTC	CASSAILGTSGGPGGNEQFF
once	TRBV7-8	TRBD1	TRBJ1-2	TGTGCCAGCAGCGATAGGTACAGGGGGCGAAATGGCTACACCTTC	CASSDRYRGRNGYTF
-	TRBV7-6	-	TRBJ1-2	TGTGCCAGCACCTTCGGGGACGGGGGAGGAGGCTACACCTTC	CASTFGDGGGGYTF